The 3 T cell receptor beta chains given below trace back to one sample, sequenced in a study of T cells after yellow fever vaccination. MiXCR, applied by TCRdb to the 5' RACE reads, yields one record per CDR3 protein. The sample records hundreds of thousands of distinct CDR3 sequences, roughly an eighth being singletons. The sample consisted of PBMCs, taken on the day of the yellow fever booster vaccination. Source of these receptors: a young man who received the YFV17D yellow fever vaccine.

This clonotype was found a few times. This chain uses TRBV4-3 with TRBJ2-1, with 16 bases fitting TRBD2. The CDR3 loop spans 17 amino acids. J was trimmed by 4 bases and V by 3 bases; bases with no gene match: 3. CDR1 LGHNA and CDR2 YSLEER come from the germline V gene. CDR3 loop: CASSQGLAGGIYNEQFF. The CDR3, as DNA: TGCGCCAGCAGCCAGGGACTAGCGGGAGGGATATACAATGAGCAGTTCTTC.

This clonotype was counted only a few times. The chain's CDR3 is CATSRDDVERGYYNEQFF. CDR3 nucleotides: TGTGCCACCAGCAGAGATGATGTAGAAAGGGGATATTACAATGAGCAGTTCTTC. V usage is TRBV15 and J usage is TRBJ2-1, with D possibly TRBD1 on 5 matching bases. V was shortened by 0 bases and J by 4 bases, with 19 bases between the two germline ends. The V gene's germline CDR1 is LNHNV and CDR2 YYDKDF (reference sequence). The CDR3 consists of 18 residues.

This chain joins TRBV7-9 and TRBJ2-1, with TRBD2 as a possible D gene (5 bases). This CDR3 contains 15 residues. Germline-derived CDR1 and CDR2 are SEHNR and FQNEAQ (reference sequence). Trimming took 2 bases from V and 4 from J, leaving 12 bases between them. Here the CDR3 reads CASSLHDYPYNEQFF. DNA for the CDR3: TGTGCCAGCAGCTTACACGACTATCCATACAATGAGCAGTTCTTC.